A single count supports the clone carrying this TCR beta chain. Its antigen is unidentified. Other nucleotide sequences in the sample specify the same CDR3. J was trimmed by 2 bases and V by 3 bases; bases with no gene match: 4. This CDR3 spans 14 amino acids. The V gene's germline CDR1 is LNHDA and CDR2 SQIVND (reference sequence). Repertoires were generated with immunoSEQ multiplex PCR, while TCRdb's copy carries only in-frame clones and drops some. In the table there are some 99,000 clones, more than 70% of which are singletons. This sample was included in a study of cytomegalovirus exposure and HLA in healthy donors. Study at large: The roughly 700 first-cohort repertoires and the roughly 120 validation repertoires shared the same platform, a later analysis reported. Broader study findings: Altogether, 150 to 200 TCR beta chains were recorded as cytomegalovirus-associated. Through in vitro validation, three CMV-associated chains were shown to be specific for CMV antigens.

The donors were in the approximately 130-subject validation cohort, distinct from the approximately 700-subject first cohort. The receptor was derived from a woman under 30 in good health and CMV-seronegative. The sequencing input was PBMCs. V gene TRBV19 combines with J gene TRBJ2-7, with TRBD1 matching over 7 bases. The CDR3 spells CASSIPGQTYEQYF. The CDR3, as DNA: TGTGCCAGTAGTATTCCGGGACAGACCTACGAGCAGTACTTC. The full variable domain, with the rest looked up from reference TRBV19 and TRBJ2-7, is DGGITQSPKYLFRKEGQNVTLSCEQNLNHDAMYWYRQDPGQGLRLIYYSQIVNDFQKGDIAEGYSVSREKKESFPLTVTSAQKNPTAFYLCASSIPGQTYEQYFGPGTRLTVT.